A selection of T cell receptor beta chains follows, all from one sample in a study of T cell repertoires in cytomegalovirus infection. TCRdb used MiXCR to reprocess the reads, holding one entry per CDR3 protein. The sample gives 150,000 to 200,000 distinct CDR3 sequences, 17% of which show up once; approximately 18% is in the top ten. Sequencing input: CD8+ T cells from PBMCs. The receptors here all came from a human donor in good health (CMV status not recorded). Some clones in this sample may be carry-over from other donors' samples. CDR3s include the opening cysteine and the closing phenylalanine or tryptophan. A D gene is named only where the DNA matches it firmly. A clone size is listed for some rows: how often the clone was seen (once, few, many), or a class if it is expanded.

V	J	length	size	D	CDR3	DNA
TRBV9	TRBJ1-1	15	few	TRBD1	CASSYSDRGNTEAFF	TGTGCCAGCAGCTATTCGGACAGGGGAAACACTGAAGCTTTCTTT
TRBV7-8	TRBJ2-3	15	-	TRBD2	CASSGERGGRDTQYF	TGTGCCAGCAGCGGGGAGCGGGGGGGCCGGGATACGCAGTATTTT
TRBV29-1	TRBJ1-3	13	-	-	CSVFDGIGNTIYF	TGCAGCGTTTTCGATGGAATCGGAAACACCATATATTTT
TRBV29-1	TRBJ2-3	15	few	-	CSVVRLPRGLDTQYF	TGCAGCGTTGTGAGGCTGCCCCGCGGGCTGGATACGCAGTATTTT
TRBV12-3/TRBV12-4	TRBJ2-2	16	many	-	CASSSIVHKGTGELFF	TGTGCCAGCAGTTCGATTGTGCATAAGGGCACCGGGGAGCTGTTTTTT
TRBV29-1	TRBJ1-2	14	few	TRBD1	CSVARSGGSHGYTF	TGCAGCGTTGCGAGGTCAGGGGGTTCCCATGGCTACACCTTC
TRBV28	TRBJ2-5	16	few	-	CASSFRAGELQETQYF	TGTGCCAGCAGTTTTAGGGCAGGGGAACTCCAAGAGACCCAGTACTTC
TRBV10-2	TRBJ1-1	13	few	-	CASGIEGVTEAFF	TGCGCCAGCGGGATCGAGGGAGTCACTGAAGCTTTCTTT
TRBV7-9	TRBJ1-4	15	-	TRBD1	CASSSRDSWNEKLFF	TGTGCCAGCAGCTCCCGGGACAGCTGGAATGAAAAACTGTTTTTT
TRBV7-9	TRBJ1-2	19	-	-	CASTPLIWTNGKANYGYTF	TGTGCCAGCACCCCCTTGATCTGGACCAACGGAAAAGCTAACTATGGCTACACCTTC
TRBV6-5	TRBJ2-5	15	-	-	CASSYIAVPGETQYF	TGTGCCAGCAGTTACATCGCGGTCCCTGGAGAGACCCAGTACTTC
TRBV7-3	TRBJ2-2	14	-	-	CASSLTWGSGELFF	TGTGCCAGCAGCTTAACGTGGGGGTCCGGGGAGCTGTTTTTT
TRBV7-8	TRBJ2-1	15	-	TRBD2	CASSFSGTSSNEQFF	TGTGCCAGCAGCTTTTCCGGGACTAGCTCTAATGAGCAGTTCTTC
TRBV6-2/TRBV6-3	TRBJ2-1	13	few	-	CASSYLGYNEQFF	TGTGCCAGCAGTTACCTCGGCTACAATGAGCAGTTCTTC
TRBV7-9	TRBJ2-1	16	-	TRBD2	CASSSLTSQRYNEQFF	TGTGCCAGCAGCTCGCTGACTAGCCAGCGGTACAATGAGCAGTTCTTC
TRBV28	TRBJ1-5	16	-	-	CASSFWGSPGNQPQHF	TGTGCCAGCAGTTTTTGGGGTAGTCCCGGCAATCAGCCCCAGCATTTT
TRBV6-4	TRBJ1-2	14	few	-	CASSPQGEGYGYTF	TGTGCCAGCAGCCCACAGGGAGAGGGGTATGGCTACACCTTC
TRBV7-9	TRBJ2-6	16	-	-	CASSSQVPSGANVLTF	TGTGCCAGCAGCTCTCAGGTACCCTCTGGGGCCAACGTCCTGACTTTC
TRBV7-2	TRBJ1-1	12	many	-	CASSLDRPEAFF	TGTGCCAGCAGCTTAGACCGTCCTGAAGCTTTCTTT
TRBV7-9	TRBJ1-1	18	few	-	CASSLVGTNVGGNTEAFF	TGTGCCAGCAGCTTAGTTGGAACCAACGTCGGGGGGAACACTGAAGCTTTCTTT
TRBV19	TRBJ2-5	13	few	-	CASTAQGGETQYF	TGTGCCAGTACCGCCCAGGGGGGAGAGACCCAGTACTTC
TRBV28	TRBJ2-1	15	-	TRBD2	CASSFPPAGANEQFF	TGTGCCAGCAGTTTCCCGCCAGCGGGAGCCAATGAGCAGTTCTTC
TRBV28	TRBJ2-2	14	many	TRBD1	CASRGQGNTGELFF	TGTGCCAGCAGAGGACAGGGGAACACCGGGGAGCTGTTTTTT
TRBV7-2	TRBJ1-5	16	-	-	CASSLDVLYSNQPQHF	TGTGCCAGCAGCTTAGACGTCCTTTATAGCAATCAGCCCCAGCATTTT
TRBV6-1	TRBJ1-1	14	few	-	CASSDQGMNTEAFF	TGTGCCAGCAGTGATCAGGGAATGAACACTGAAGCTTTCTTT
TRBV20-1	TRBJ1-2	13	few	TRBD1	CSAPGQGARGYTF	TGCAGTGCTCCCGGACAGGGGGCGAGGGGCTACACCTTC
TRBV6-2/TRBV6-3	TRBJ2-1	16	-	TRBD2	CASSPTPAGKSNEQFF	TGTGCCAGCAGTCCCACCCCAGCGGGGAAATCCAATGAGCAGTTCTTC
TRBV6-5	TRBJ1-1	13	few	-	CASERGAGTEAFF	TGTGCCAGCGAACGGGGGGCAGGGACTGAAGCTTTCTTT
TRBV11-1	TRBJ1-1	12	few	-	CASSLGDGEAFF	TGTGCCAGCAGCTTAGGGGACGGTGAAGCTTTCTTT
TRBV7-2	TRBJ1-3	12	few	-	CASSSGGNTIYF	TGTGCCAGCAGCTCCGGGGGAAACACCATATATTTT
TRBV7-2	TRBJ1-4	16	many	-	CASSLVSVTANEKLFF	TGTGCCAGCAGCTTAGTGAGCGTGACGGCTAATGAAAAACTGTTTTTT
TRBV2	TRBJ2-7	13	-	-	CASKDREAYEQYF	TGTGCCAGCAAAGACAGGGAGGCCTACGAGCAGTACTTC
TRBV7-9	TRBJ1-1	18	-	TRBD1	CASSSTRDRGSQNTEAFF	TGTGCCAGCAGCTCTACACGGGACAGGGGGTCCCAGAACACTGAAGCTTTCTTT
TRBV7-3	TRBJ2-1	16	-	TRBD2	CASSSLTSGGPNEQFF	TGTGCCAGCAGCTCTCTAACTAGCGGGGGACCTAATGAGCAGTTCTTC
TRBV28	TRBJ2-6	13	few	-	CASSLTGANVLTF	TGTGCCAGCAGTTTAACTGGGGCCAACGTCCTGACTTTC
TRBV19	TRBJ2-1	14	few	TRBD2	CATTPASGYNEQFF	TGTGCCACCACCCCGGCTAGCGGATACAATGAGCAGTTCTTC
TRBV27	TRBJ2-3	18	few	TRBD1	CASSFLKAGTGLTDTQYF	TGTGCCAGCAGTTTCCTAAAAGCGGGGACAGGGCTCACAGATACGCAGTATTTT
TRBV20-1	TRBJ1-1	15	-	-	CSARDREDLNTEAFF	TGCAGTGCTAGAGATCGAGAGGACCTGAACACTGAAGCTTTCTTT
TRBV7-8	TRBJ1-1	12	many	-	CASSQTYTEAFF	TGTGCCAGCAGCCAAACGTACACTGAAGCTTTCTTT
TRBV14	TRBJ2-7	14	few	-	CASSQDWGAREQYF	TGTGCCAGCAGCCAAGATTGGGGGGCGAGGGAGCAGTACTTC
TRBV7-8	TRBJ2-7	15	-	-	CASSPRGGVGHEQYF	TGTGCCAGCAGCCCTAGGGGGGGGGTTGGCCACGAGCAGTACTTC
TRBV28	TRBJ2-7	15	-	-	CASSRRAGIDYEQYF	TGTGCCAGCAGTAGGAGGGCAGGAATAGACTACGAGCAGTACTTC
TRBV7-2	TRBJ2-7	13	many	-	CASSLEVGYEQYF	TGTGCCAGCAGCTTAGAGGTCGGATACGAGCAGTACTTC
TRBV20-1	TRBJ2-7	15	-	TRBD2	CSARGLAGTSYEQYF	TGCAGTGCTAGAGGACTAGCGGGGACCTCCTACGAGCAGTACTTC
TRBV28	TRBJ2-2	15	-	TRBD2	CASRPSGAHTGELFF	TGTGCCAGCAGGCCTAGCGGAGCCCACACCGGGGAGCTGTTTTTT
TRBV11-1	TRBJ1-1	15	-	TRBD1	CASSLNRDRVTEAFF	TGTGCCAGCAGCTTAAACCGGGACAGGGTCACTGAAGCTTTCTTT
TRBV7-8	TRBJ1-1	15	-	-	CASSQGTGGGTEAFF	TGTGCCAGCAGCCAGGGGACGGGGGGAGGCACTGAAGCTTTCTTT
TRBV7-6	TRBJ2-7	14	-	TRBD1	CASSLRDSTYEQYF	TGTGCCAGCAGCCTAAGGGACAGTACCTACGAGCAGTACTTC
TRBV29-1	TRBJ2-7	13	many	TRBD1	CSVAGGQVYEQYF	TGCAGCGTTGCCGGGGGACAGGTATACGAGCAGTACTTC
TRBV6-2/TRBV6-3	TRBJ2-7	12	few	-	CASSNGIYEQYF	TGTGCCAGCAGTAACGGGATCTACGAGCAGTACTTC
TRBV12-3/TRBV12-4	TRBJ2-7	15	few	TRBD1	CASRPGTGVEYEQYF	TGTGCCAGCAGGCCCGGGACAGGGGTTGAATACGAGCAGTACTTC
TRBV29-1	TRBJ2-5	13	few	-	CSVEVRLQETQYF	TGCAGCGTTGAAGTGAGACTCCAAGAGACCCAGTACTTC
TRBV29-1	TRBJ2-7	12	few	-	CSASGAPYEQYF	TGCAGCGCCTCCGGGGCTCCCTACGAGCAGTACTTC
TRBV9	TRBJ2-1	13	few	-	CASSVEGYNEQFF	TGTGCCAGCAGCGTAGAGGGTTACAATGAGCAGTTCTTC